This TCR beta chain was sequenced for a study of cytomegalovirus exposure and HLA in healthy donors. Use of 60 Vbeta and 13 Jbeta primers characterized the PCR. Repertoires were generated with immunoSEQ multiplex PCR, while TCRdb's copy carries only in-frame clones and drops some. The table lists some 200,000 clones, just under 80% of them singletons. The germline CDR1 and CDR2 sequences are PRHDT and FYEKMQ (reference sequence). V lost 4 bases to trimming and J lost 10 bases; unmatched junction nucleotides: 12. The length of the CDR3 is 15 residues. This receptor was obtained from a female donor in good health and CMV-seronegative. V is TRBV13 and J is TRBJ2-1, with 8 bases lining up with TRBD2. Material for sequencing was PBMCs. In DNA form, the CDR3 reads TGTGCCAGCAGCTCCCAACCGGGACTAGGAGGGGAGCAGTTCTTC. Its protein is CASSSQPGLGGEQFF. The variable domain in full, completed from reference TRBV13 and TRBJ2-1, reads AAGVIQSPRHLIKEKRETATLKCYPIPRHDTVYWYQQGPGQDPQFLISFYEKMQSDKGSIPDRFSAQQFSDYHSELNMSSLELGDSALYFCASSSQPGLGGEQFFGPGTRLTVL.